Below are 20 T cell receptor beta chains sequenced from a single sample in a study of blood T cell repertoires in COVID-19. Here immunoSEQ multiplex PCR was the method, and the copy in TCRdb shows in-frame clones only, minus some. The sample shows roughly 68,000 clones, more than 85% of them seen only once. Source material: peripheral blood. The source of these receptors is a middle-aged man with COVID-19, enrolled during active disease.

The chain links TRBV3-1 (or the pseudogene TRBV3-2) to TRBJ2-2; D is possibly TRBD1 (5 bases). V lost 5 bases and J lost 5, with 9 bases in between. Germline lookup yields CDR1 LGHDT and CDR2 YNNKEL (reference sequence). The CDR3 extends over 13 amino acids. This chain's CDR3 is CASSIRDTGELFF. The DNA of the CDR3 is TGTGCCAGCAGCATCAGGGATACCGGGGAGCTGTTTTTT.

This clone was counted once. The chain is built from TRBV5-1 and TRBJ1-3; D might be TRBD1 (5 bases). The V gene's germline CDR1 is SGHRS and CDR2 YFSETQ. V lost 4 bases and J lost 0, with 11 bases in between. The CDR3 is 15 residues long. The CDR3, as DNA: TGCGCCAGCAGCCCCGAGCAGGGCTCTGGAAACACCATATATTTT. Its protein product is CASSPEQGSGNTIYF.

This clone occurred once. The rearrangement links TRBV7-9 to TRBJ1-1, with D hard to call. The CDR3 extends over 13 amino acids. V gave up 4 bases and J gave up 2 bases, with 8 bases separating them. Germline V gives CDR1 SEHNR, CDR2 FQNEAQ (reference sequence). This CDR3 is CASSSRQNTEAFF. CDR3 coding DNA: TGTGCCAGCAGCTCCCGACAAAACACTGAAGCTTTCTTT.

The chain combines TRBV19 with TRBJ1-4; D unresolved. This CDR3 spans 14 amino acids. The V gene's germline CDR1 is LNHDA and CDR2 SQIVND (reference sequence). Trimming removed 6 bases from V and 4 bases from J, with 12 bases in between. The CDR3 here is CASRMGGDNEKLFF. DNA for the CDR3: TGTGCCAGTAGGATGGGCGGGGATAATGAAAAACTGTTTTTT.

The rearrangement joins TRBV7-2 to TRBJ2-4, with D uncertain. The CDR3 extends over 14 amino acids. V was clipped by 8 bases and J by 0 bases, with 11 bases between them. Per germline, CDR1 SGHTA and CDR2 FQGNSA. CDR3: CASAEALAKNIQYF. CDR3 nucleotide sequence: TGTGCCAGCGCCGAGGCGCTAGCCAAAAACATTCAGTACTTC.

Written as DNA, the CDR3 is TGTGCCACCGCGCTCGGGAGGTCACCCCTCCACTTT. It encodes CATALGRSPLHF. The genes are TRBV6-5 and TRBJ1-6; D gene uncertain. The CDR3 covers 12 residues. Germline V gene sequence: CDR1 MNHEY, CDR2 SVGAGI. The ends were cut back, 10 bases at V and 10 bases at J, with 14 bases in the middle.

The chain combines TRBV7-9 with TRBJ2-6; D is uncertain. Trimming took 5 bases from V and 1 from J, leaving 9 bases between them. The CDR3 spans 15 residues. Germline CDR1 reads SEHNR; CDR2 reads FQNEAQ (reference sequence). As DNA, the CDR3 is TGTGCCAGCAGCCTAGAGGAGTCTGGGGCCAACGTCCTGACTTTC. As protein: CASSLEESGANVLTF.

In this sample, this clone turned up a few times. V gene TRBV7-2 combines with J gene TRBJ1-2; D is unclear. Looked up from germline, CDR1 is SGHTA and CDR2 is FQGNSA. CDR3 length equals 15 residues. V lost 1 base to trimming and J lost 8 bases, with 17 bases between them. In nucleotides, the CDR3 is TGTGCCAGCAGCTTAGGGCCGGGGTCGCTTCGGGGCTACACCTTC. Its protein is CASSLGPGSLRGYTF.

The V gene is TRBV3-1 (or the pseudogene TRBV3-2), the J gene TRBJ1-1; 7 nucleotides line up with TRBD1. This CDR3 has 14 residues. The V and J ends lost 5 bases and 10 bases, in that order; junction bases with no gene match: 13. Germline V gives CDR1 LGHDT, CDR2 YNNKEL (reference sequence). As DNA, the CDR3 is TGTGCCAGCAGCTGGGCCCAACAGGGGTCGGGAGCTTTCTTT. Protein product: CASSWAQQGSGAFF.

The chain recombines TRBV11-2 with TRBJ1-1, with D hard to call. The CDR3 is 12 amino acids. Germline CDR1 reads SGHAT; CDR2 reads FQNNGV. The V and J ends lost 6 bases and 4 bases respectively, with 9 bases between them. The CDR3 DNA reads TGTGCCAGCAGATTTCCTCTCACTGAAGCTTTCTTT. As protein: CASRFPLTEAFF.

This chain's CDR3 is CASRGEGDGYTF. The CDR3 DNA sequence: TGTGCCAGCAGGGGCGAGGGGGATGGCTACACCTTC. The V call is TRBV6-5, the J call TRBJ1-2; D may be TRBD1 (6 bases). The CDR3 has 12 residues. Trimming pared 6 bases from V and 6 bases from J, leaving 11 bases between. Germline-derived CDR1 and CDR2 are MNHEY and SVGAGI.

The chain carries TRBV5-1 and TRBJ1-4; 9 bases line up with TRBD1. Germline loops: CDR1 SGHRS, CDR2 YFSETQ. This CDR3 has 15 residues. V trimming: 5 bases; J trimming: 8 bases; junction bases outside the gene matches: 10. The CDR3 nucleotides read TGCGCCAGCAGTTTTGCGGACAGGGGTGGGGAAAAACTGTTTTTT. Amino acids: CASSFADRGGEKLFF.

The CDR3 DNA reads TGTGCCAGTAGGACATGGACAGATTTTAATGAAAAACTGTTTTTT. It is translated as CASRTWTDFNEKLFF. The chain employs TRBV19 and TRBJ1-4, with a tentative D call TRBD1 (6 bases). This CDR3 spans 15 amino acids. The V gene's germline CDR1 is LNHDA and CDR2 SQIVND (reference sequence). V was shortened by 6 bases and J by 4 bases, with 15 bases between the two germline ends.

This chain links TRBV9 with TRBJ2-1, with 13 bases identical to TRBD2. The ends lost 4 bases at V and 9 bases at J; junction bases unmatched: 10. The CDR3 spans 16 residues. Germline assignment: CDR1 SGDLS and CDR2 YYNGEE. CDR3 sequence: CASSKGLAGPVGEQFF. The CDR3 region has the DNA TGTGCCAGCAGCAAGGGACTAGCGGGGCCTGTTGGTGAGCAGTTCTTC.

This chain links TRBV7-9 with TRBJ2-5; 8 positions match TRBD1. CDR3 length: 14 amino acids. Trimming at V came to 2 bases and at J to 5 bases, leaving 4 bases not matched to a gene. The germline gives CDR1 SEHNR, CDR2 FQNEAQ (reference sequence). The CDR3 is CASSLQGAGETQYF. The CDR3 DNA reads TGTGCCAGCAGCTTACAGGGGGCCGGGGAGACCCAGTACTTC. The full variable domain, rest sourced from reference TRBV7-9 and TRBJ2-5, is DTGVSQNPRHKITKRGQNVTFRCDPISEHNRLYWYRQTLGQGPEFLTYFQNEAQLEKSRLLSDRFSAERPKGSFSTLEIQRTEQGDSAMYLCASSLQGAGETQYFGPGTRLLVL.

The rearrangement joins TRBV6-5 to TRBJ1-2; D call uncertain. CDR3 size: 13 residues. Trimming removed 5 bases from V and 4 bases from J, with 11 bases in between. CDR1 and CDR2 (germline): MNHEY, SVGAGI. CDR3 in DNA: TGTGCCAGCAGTCCGCGGATCCTCTATGGCTACACCTTC. Amino acid sequence: CASSPRILYGYTF.

This clone showed up just a few times. The rearrangement links TRBV12-3 or TRBV12-4 to TRBJ1-2; possible D gene TRBD1, 5 bases. This CDR3 has 13 amino acids. V was pared by 3 bases and J by 5 bases, with 10 bases between. The DNA for the CDR3 is TGTGCCAGCAGTTTGGGGCAGGGATATGGCTACACCTTC. Its translation: CASSLGQGYGYTF.

The chain recombines TRBV5-1 with TRBJ2-7; tentatively, D is TRBD1 (6 bases). Trimming took off 4 bases at V and 2 bases at J, with 13 bases between the two ends. The germline V gene encodes CDR1 SGHRS and CDR2 YFSETQ. CDR3 length: 14 amino acids. For the CDR3, the DNA is TGCGCCAGCAGCGCCACAGGGATCCCCTACGAGCAGTACTTC. Its translation: CASSATGIPYEQYF.

This chain connects TRBV4-1 to TRBJ1-1, with 10 bases aligning to TRBD1. Trimming cost V 0 bases and J 2 bases; bases outside gene matches: 6. The CDR3 loop spans 17 amino acids. The germline gives CDR1 MGHRA, CDR2 YSYEKL. Here the CDR3 reads CASSQDWGTGENTEAFF. CDR3 in DNA: TGCGCCAGCAGCCAAGATTGGGGGACAGGGGAAAACACTGAAGCTTTCTTT.

The V call is TRBV5-1, the J call TRBJ1-1; 7 nucleotides align to TRBD1. The germline CDR1 and CDR2 sequences are SGHRS and YFSETQ. The junction had 8 bases not matched to a gene; V was cut back by 2 bases and J by 1 base. This CDR3 is 16 amino acids long. The CDR3 DNA reads as TGCGCCAGCAGCTTATTTACCGGGACAGAGAACACTGAAGCTTTCTTT. It is translated as CASSLFTGTENTEAFF.